The 13 T cell receptor beta chains below come from one sample, sequenced in a study of T cell repertoires in cytomegalovirus infection. One entry per CDR3 protein, called by TCRdb with MiXCR from the reads. The sample has approximately 170,000 distinct CDR3 sequences, roughly 18% seen once. Sequencing used CD8+ T cells from PBMCs. All receptors come from a human donor in good health (CMV status not recorded). Some clones in this sample may be carry-over from other donors' samples.

The chain links TRBV20-1 to TRBJ2-7, with D perhaps TRBD2 (7 bases). This CDR3 contains 13 residues. V was trimmed by 1 base and J by 2 bases, leaving 9 bases between them. Germline V gene sequence: CDR1 DFQATT, CDR2 SNEGSKA (reference sequence). Here the CDR3 reads CSARGRGPYEQYF. As DNA, the CDR3 is TGCAGTGCTAGAGGGCGGGGGCCCTACGAGCAGTACTTC.

This rearrangement joins TRBV12-5 to TRBJ2-5, with TRBD2 matching over 8 bases. The CDR3 extends over 13 amino acids. The V gene's germline CDR1 is LGHNT and CDR2 FRNRAP. The trim removed 6 bases at V and 5 bases at J, leaving 5 bases unmatched. CDR3 amino acids: CASGTGLVETQYF. DNA for the CDR3: TGTGCTAGTGGAACGGGACTAGTGGAGACCCAGTACTTC.

The chain has TRBV7-2 and TRBJ2-5; TRBD1 is a possible D gene (6 bases). Germline V gives CDR1 SGHTA, CDR2 FQGNSA. CDR3 length equals 14 residues. The V gene lost 4 bases and the J gene lost 1 base, with 10 bases spanning the gap. Written as DNA, the CDR3 is TGTGCCAGCAGCTGGGTGGACAGCCAAGAGACCCAGTACTTC. Translation gives CASSWVDSQETQYF.

The rearrangement links TRBV7-2 to TRBJ1-5; D may be TRBD1 (6 bases). Trimming cost V 5 bases and J 3 bases, with 14 bases left between them. Per the germline V gene, CDR1 is SGHTA and CDR2 is FQGNSA. CDR3 size: 15 residues. The CDR3 DNA follows: TGTGCCAGCAGCCCGCAGGGGTCTCTCAATCAGCCCCAGCATTTT. Translated, it gives CASSPQGSLNQPQHF.

This clonotype occurred a few times. The chain uses TRBV19 and TRBJ2-5; 8 bases match TRBD1. The germline CDR1 and CDR2 sequences are LNHDA and SQIVND (reference sequence). The CDR3 length is 14 residues. Losses at the gene ends were 6 bases for V and 0 bases for J; bases not matched to a gene: 3. The CDR3 bases are TGTGCCAGTAGCGACAGGGGCGACCAAGAGACCCAGTACTTC. Its protein product is CASSDRGDQETQYF.

This chain connects TRBV7-6 to TRBJ2-5, with 8 bases fitting TRBD2. The CDR3 covers 15 residues. The V gene's germline CDR1 is SGHVS and CDR2 FNYEAQ. The J segment lost 5 bases and the V segment lost 5 bases, leaving 10 bases of the junction unmatched. As DNA, the CDR3 is TGTGCCAGCAGCCTAAGGGGACTAGTAGAGGAGACCCAGTACTTC. Its protein is CASSLRGLVEETQYF.

Only a few counts were recorded for this clonotype. This rearrangement joins TRBV6-5 to TRBJ2-2; D is unresolved. Germline CDR1 and CDR2: MNHEY and SVGAGI. The CDR3 runs 14 residues. Deletions cut 2 bases from V and 3 bases from J, with 7 bases between. In DNA, the CDR3 is TGTGCCAGCAGTTACGGAAGGTACACCGGGGAGCTGTTTTTT. Protein sequence: CASSYGRYTGELFF.

The rearrangement links TRBV19 to TRBJ1-1; 10 bases map to TRBD1. Germline values: CDR1 LNHDA, CDR2 SQIVND (reference sequence). Trimming took 4 bases from V and 5 from J; bases not matched to a gene: 4. The CDR3 consists of 14 residues. The CDR3 spells CASSTGTGVTEAFF. CDR3 nucleotide sequence: TGTGCCAGTAGTACCGGGACAGGGGTGACTGAAGCTTTCTTT.

The V call is TRBV28, the J call TRBJ2-7; no definite D call. The germline V gene has CDR1 MDHEN and CDR2 SYDVKM. V was trimmed by 3 bases and J by 0 bases, leaving 6 bases between them. There are 13 residues in the CDR3. This CDR3 reads CASSFSTSYEQYF. The CDR3 DNA follows: TGTGCCAGCAGTTTCTCAACCTCCTACGAGCAGTACTTC.

This chain uses TRBV12-3 or TRBV12-4 with TRBJ1-1; D is perhaps TRBD1 (5 bases). Deletions cut 8 bases from V and 3 bases from J, with 16 bases between. This CDR3 contains 14 residues. The CDR3 reads CASSRASSDTEAFF. Written as DNA, the CDR3 is TGTGCCAGCTCCAGGGCCTCCTCGGACACTGAAGCTTTCTTT.

This clonotype appeared a few times. This chain uses TRBV6-2 or TRBV6-3 with TRBJ2-1, with D perhaps matching TRBD1 (5 bases). Trimming took 8 bases from V and 5 from J, leaving 25 bases between them. This CDR3 has 17 residues. Germline CDR1 and CDR2: MNHEY and SVGEGT. The CDR3 sequence is CASFPRLPTVEHNEQFF. CDR3 DNA sequence: TGTGCCAGCTTCCCCCGACTCCCGACAGTAGAACACAATGAGCAGTTCTTC.

This clonotype showed up just a few times. V usage is TRBV7-2 and J usage is TRBJ2-5, with D unresolved. Trimming stripped 5 bases from V and 2 bases from J, with 15 bases between. Germline loops: CDR1 SGHTA, CDR2 FQGNSA. The CDR3 has 15 amino acids. DNA of the CDR3: TGTGCCAGCAGCCCAGGAGCGAGCCCTCAAGAGACCCAGTACTTC. Encoded protein: CASSPGASPQETQYF.

Notes on this clonotype: Since the CDR3 does not end with the conserved phenylalanine or tryptophan, this likely comes from a read error. The limits of the CDR3 on the DNA are not certain, so only TCRdb's listed CDR3 is given. The chain links TRBV12-3 or TRBV12-4 to TRBJ1-3; no check of the table's D call, TRBD1, against the DNA was made. The CDR3 adds up to 10 amino acids, both ends counted. The CDR3 here is CASSPDLRQL.